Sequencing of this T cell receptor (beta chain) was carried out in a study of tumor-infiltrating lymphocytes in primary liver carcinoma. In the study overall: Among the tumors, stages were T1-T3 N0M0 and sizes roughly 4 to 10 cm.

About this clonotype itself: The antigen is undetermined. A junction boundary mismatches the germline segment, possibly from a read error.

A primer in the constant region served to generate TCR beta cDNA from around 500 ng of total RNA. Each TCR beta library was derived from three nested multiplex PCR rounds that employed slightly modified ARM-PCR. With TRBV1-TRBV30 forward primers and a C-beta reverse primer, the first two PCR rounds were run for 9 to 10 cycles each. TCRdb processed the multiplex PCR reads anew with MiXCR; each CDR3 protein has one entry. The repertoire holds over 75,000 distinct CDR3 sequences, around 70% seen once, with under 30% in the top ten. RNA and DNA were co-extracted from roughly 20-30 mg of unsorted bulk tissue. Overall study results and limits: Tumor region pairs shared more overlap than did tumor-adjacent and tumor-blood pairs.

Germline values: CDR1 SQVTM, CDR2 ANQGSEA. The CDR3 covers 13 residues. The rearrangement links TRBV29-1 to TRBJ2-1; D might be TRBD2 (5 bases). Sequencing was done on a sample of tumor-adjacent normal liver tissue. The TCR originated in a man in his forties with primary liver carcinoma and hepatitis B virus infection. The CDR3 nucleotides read TGCAGCGTTGGAGCGGAGATCTACAATGGGCAGTTCTTC. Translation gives CSVGAEIYNGQFF.